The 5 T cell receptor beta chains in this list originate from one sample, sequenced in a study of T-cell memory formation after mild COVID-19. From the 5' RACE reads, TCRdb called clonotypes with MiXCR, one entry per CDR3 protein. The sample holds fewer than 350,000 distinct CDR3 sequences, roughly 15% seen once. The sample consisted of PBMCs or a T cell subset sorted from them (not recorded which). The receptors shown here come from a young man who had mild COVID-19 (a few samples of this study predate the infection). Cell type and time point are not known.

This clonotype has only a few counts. The CDR3 bases are TGTGCCAGCAGCTTTATAGGAGCTCTCTACGAGCAGTACTTC. This translates into CASSFIGALYEQYF. The genes are TRBV7-2 and TRBJ2-7; no clear D. The CDR3 spans 14 residues. V lost 3 bases, J lost 3 bases, and 12 bases lay in between. Germline CDR1 reads SGHTA; CDR2 reads FQGNSA.

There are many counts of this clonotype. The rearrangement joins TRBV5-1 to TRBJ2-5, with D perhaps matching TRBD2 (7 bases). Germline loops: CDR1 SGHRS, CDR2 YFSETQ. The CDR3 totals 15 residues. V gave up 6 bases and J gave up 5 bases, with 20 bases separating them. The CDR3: CASNPGRGGAETQYF. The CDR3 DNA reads TGCGCCAGCAACCCTGGGAGGGGGGGGGCCGAGACCCAGTACTTC.

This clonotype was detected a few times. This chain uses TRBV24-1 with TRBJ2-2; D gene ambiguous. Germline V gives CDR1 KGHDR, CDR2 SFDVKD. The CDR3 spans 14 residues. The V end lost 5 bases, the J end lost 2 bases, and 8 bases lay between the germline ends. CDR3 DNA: TGTGCCACCAGTGCCAGCGTAAACACCGGGGAGCTGTTTTTT. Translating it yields CATSASVNTGELFF.

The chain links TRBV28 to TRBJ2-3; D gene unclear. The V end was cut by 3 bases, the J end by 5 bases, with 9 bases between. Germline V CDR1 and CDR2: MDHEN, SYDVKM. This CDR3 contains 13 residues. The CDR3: CASSFLARDTQYF. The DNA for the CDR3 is TGTGCCAGCAGTTTCTTAGCAAGAGATACGCAGTATTTT.

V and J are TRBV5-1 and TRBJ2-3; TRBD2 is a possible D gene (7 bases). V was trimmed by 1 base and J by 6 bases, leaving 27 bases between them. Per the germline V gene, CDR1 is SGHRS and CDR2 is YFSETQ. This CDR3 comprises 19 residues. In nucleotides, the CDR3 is TGCGCCAGCAGCTTGCCTCTCCCGTTAGGAGGGGGGGGATTGGATACGCAGTATTTT. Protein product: CASSLPLPLGGGGLDTQYF.